Listed here are 21 T cell receptor beta chains from one sample, sequenced in a study of glioma-infiltrating T cells. Amplification of TCR alpha and beta CDR3 regions from RNA used iRepertoire nested multiplex PCR. TCRdb re-derived calls from the multiplex PCR reads in MiXCR, one entry per CDR3 protein. The sample carries about 190,000 distinct CDR3 sequences, 25% to 35% recorded once. Sample: glioma tissue, nonneoplastic brain tissue, or PBMCs (not recorded which). The receptor set was obtained from a human donor with low-grade glioma or glioblastoma, undergoing nonglioma brain surgery, or in good health (not recorded which).

Of note for this clonotype: Compared with germline, one end of the junction differs, possibly owing to a read error. The V call is TRBV15, the J call TRBJ1-5, with no clear D. CDR3 length: 12 residues. In germline, CDR1 is LNHNV, CDR2 YYDKDF (reference sequence). The CDR3 sequence is CATRSSNQPQHF. The CDR3 bases are TGCGCCACCAGAAGCAGCAATCAGCCCCAGCATTTT.

Turning to this clonotype: This may be a read error: a much more frequent sequence differs by one nucleotide. The chain carries TRBV7-3 and TRBJ2-7; D gene uncertain. The CDR3 totals 13 residues. V was trimmed by 2 bases and J by 6 bases, leaving 11 bases between them. The germline gives CDR1 SGHTA, CDR2 FQGTGA. The CDR3 here is CASSLGPKFEQYF. The CDR3 DNA reads TGTGCCAGCAGCTTAGGGCCAAAGTTCGAGCAGTACTTC.

This clonotype occurred many times. This chain connects TRBV7-2 to TRBJ2-2; 8 bases are shared with TRBD1. J gave up 1 base and V 5 bases, and 3 bases lay outside the gene matches. The CDR3 length is 15 residues. Germline V CDR1 and CDR2: SGHTA, FQGNSA. CDR3 in amino acids: CASSQDRGNTGELFF. CDR3 coding DNA: TGTGCCAGCAGCCAAGACAGGGGGAACACCGGGGAGCTGTTTTTT.

The genes are TRBV28 and TRBJ1-5, with D unresolved. Trimming removed 5 bases from V and 0 bases from J, with 14 bases in between. This CDR3 spans 16 amino acids. Germline assignment: CDR1 MDHEN and CDR2 SYDVKM. The CDR3 loop is CASSVFVRVSNQPQHF. CDR3 in DNA: TGTGCCAGCAGTGTCTTCGTACGGGTTAGCAATCAGCCCCAGCATTTT.

This clonotype has a count of ten or more. The chain has TRBV11-2 and TRBJ2-7; possibly TRBD1 or TRBD2 for D (5 bases each). The CDR3 is 13 amino acids. From germline, CDR1 is SGHAT and CDR2 FQNNGV. Trimming cost V 5 bases and J 3 bases, with 11 bases left between them. The CDR3 reads CASSKGPSYEQYF. The CDR3 coding sequence is TGTGCCAGCAGCAAGGGACCTAGCTACGAGCAGTACTTC.

The V and J genes are TRBV12-3 or TRBV12-4 and TRBJ2-7; 12 nucleotides agree with TRBD1. With 5 bases clipped from V and 5 bases from J, the junction kept 4 bases outside the gene matches. The CDR3 contains 14 residues. CDR3 amino acids: CASSTGQGAHEQYF. The CDR3 region has the DNA TGTGCCAGCAGTACGGGACAGGGGGCTCACGAGCAGTACTTC.

The table lists this clonotype with many counts. The CDR3 DNA sequence: TGTGCCAGCAGCTTAGAATCGAACACCGGGGAGCTGTTTTTT. Amino acid sequence: CASSLESNTGELFF. The rearrangement uses TRBV7-6 and TRBJ2-2; no firm D call. The CDR3 spans 14 residues. V was pared by 1 base and J by 0 bases, with 3 bases between. Germline-derived CDR1 and CDR2 are SGHVS and FNYEAQ.

Regarding this clonotype: Possible read error: a much larger clone is one base away. This chain joins TRBV4-1 and TRBJ2-3; 12 nucleotides align to TRBD2. The CDR3 is 16 amino acids. Germline V gives CDR1 MGHRA, CDR2 YSYEKL. The CDR3 DNA follows: TGCGCCAACAGCCCTCGACTAGCGGGGGGCACAGATACGCAGTATTTT. This translates into CANSPRLAGGTDTQYF.

The chain employs TRBV3-1 and TRBJ2-3, with a weak D call TRBD2 (5 bases). V was clipped by 0 bases and J by 4 bases, with 14 bases between them. Germline loops: CDR1 LGHDT, CDR2 YNNKEL (reference sequence). This CDR3 contains 16 residues. The CDR3 DNA reads TGTGCCAGCAGCCAAGAAACCCAGCGGATGGCAGATACGCAGTATTTT. It translates to CASSQETQRMADTQYF.

This clonotype has ten or more counts. The chain links TRBV4-1 to TRBJ1-1; no firm D call. Per the germline V gene, CDR1 is MGHRA and CDR2 is YSYEKL. The CDR3 has 15 amino acids. V lost 1 base and J 0 bases, leaving 9 bases between the germline ends. In DNA form, the CDR3 reads TGCGCCAGCAGCCAAGGACGGTGGGTGAACACTGAAGCTTTCTTT. Translating gives CASSQGRWVNTEAFF.

The rearrangement joins TRBV19 to TRBJ2-6; D call uncertain. CDR1 is LNHDA and CDR2 is SQIVND in the germline V gene (reference sequence). The CDR3 consists of 16 residues. Trimming stripped 0 bases from V and 0 bases from J, with 6 bases between. In DNA, the CDR3 is TGTGCCAGTAGTATAGATATGGGCTCTGGGGCCAACGTCCTGACTTTC. Encoded protein: CASSIDMGSGANVLTF.

This clonotype was recorded at least ten times. The J gene is TRBJ2-7, the V gene TRBV27; possibly TRBD1 for D (6 bases). Per the germline V gene, CDR1 is MNHEY and CDR2 is SMNVEV (reference sequence). This CDR3 has 13 amino acids. V gave up 8 bases and J gave up 0 bases, with 11 bases separating them. The CDR3 coding sequence is TGTGCCAGCCTGGACAGAAGCTCCTACGAGCAGTACTTC. Amino acids: CASLDRSSYEQYF.

This clonotype was detected many times. The gene calls are TRBV27 and TRBJ2-2; 8 bases fit TRBD1. V gave up 8 bases and J gave up 3 bases; unmatched junction bases: 5. This CDR3 is 14 amino acids long. In germline, CDR1 is MNHEY, CDR2 SMNVEV (reference sequence). The DNA of the CDR3 is TGTGCCAGCCCGGGACAGGCAGACACCGGGGAGCTGTTTTTT. Translating gives CASPGQADTGELFF.

This clonotype occurred many times. This chain connects TRBV2 to TRBJ2-1, with D unresolved. This CDR3 contains 13 residues. Between the trimmed V and J ends, which lost 1 base and 6 bases, there was a span of 7 bases. Germline CDR1 SNHLY, CDR2 FYNNEI. The CDR3, as DNA: TGTGCCAGCAGTGAAGTGGTGGGCAATGAGCAGTTCTTC. Translating gives CASSEVVGNEQFF.

For this clonotype: Since the CDR3 does not end with the conserved phenylalanine or tryptophan, this likely comes from a read error. The rearrangement links TRBV30 to TRBJ1-6, with no clear D. The CDR3 contains 13 residues. V lost 2 bases, J lost 7 bases, and 9 bases lay in between. Germline V CDR1 and CDR2: GTSNPN, SVGIG (reference sequence). The CDR3, as DNA: TGTGCCTGGAGTATGCCCGGGAATTCACCCCTCCACTCT. Its translation: CAWSMPGNSPLHS.

This chain links TRBV29-1 with TRBJ2-2, with 10 bases identical to TRBD1. V lost 6 bases to trimming and J lost 4 bases; unmatched junction nucleotides: 2. The CDR3 has 13 amino acids. CDR1 and CDR2 from the germline V gene are SQVTM and ANQGSEA. The CDR3 DNA follows: TGCAGCGTGGACAGGGGGGCCACCGGGGAGCTGTTTTTT. Protein product: CSVDRGATGELFF.

This chain connects TRBV7-9 to TRBJ2-4; TRBD1 matches 10 bases. CDR1 is SEHNR and CDR2 is FQNEAQ in the germline V gene (reference sequence). This CDR3 spans 19 amino acids. The J segment lost 6 bases and the V segment lost 2 bases, leaving 16 bases of the junction unmatched. The CDR3 sequence is CASSLPPKIGTGVTNIQYF. The CDR3 DNA reads TGTGCCAGCAGCTTACCACCCAAAATTGGGACAGGGGTGACAAACATTCAGTACTTC.

This clonotype has at least ten counts. The gene calls are TRBV6-1 and TRBJ2-1; the D gene is possibly TRBD1 (7 bases). Germline V gene data show CDR1 as MNHNS and CDR2 as SASEGT. The germline V and J ends were trimmed by 7 bases and 7 bases, with 20 bases remaining between them. This CDR3 has 15 amino acids. CDR3 nucleotide sequence: TGTGCCAGCACCAGGGGGGACAGACCTTATAATGAGCAGTTCTTC. Its translation is CASTRGDRPYNEQFF.

Comments on this clonotype: Being one base from a much bigger clone, this may be a read error. The gene calls are TRBV28 and TRBJ2-7; tentative D call: TRBD2 (5 bases). The CDR3 has 15 residues. CDR1 is MDHEN, CDR2 SYDVKM, per germline. The V end was cut by 5 bases, the J end by 1 base, with 15 bases between. This CDR3 reads CASSLRTRRSYEQYF. The DNA for the CDR3 is TGTGCCAGCAGTCTACGGACGAGGAGGTCCTACGAGCAGTACTTC.

Turning to this clonotype: Just one base apart from a much larger clone, this may be a read error. The V call is TRBV10-2, the J call TRBJ1-6; D not resolved. V was shortened by 2 bases and J by 9 bases, with 8 bases between the two germline ends. The CDR3 consists of 13 residues. Germline CDR1 is WSHSY and CDR2 is SAAADI. The CDR3 region has the DNA TGCGCCAGCAGTGAGGGGAACCCTTCACCCCTCCACTTT. It translates to CASSEGNPSPLHF.

Note on this clonotype: The junction departs from the called germline gene at one end, perhaps through a read error. The chain carries TRBV28 and TRBJ1-1; D is unclear. The CDR3 is made up of 13 amino acids. Germline V gene data show CDR1 as MDHEN and CDR2 as SYDVKM. CDR3 nucleotide sequence: TGTGCCAGAAGTTCAGGCCCCGTCGCTGAAGCTTTCTTT. Protein sequence: CARSSGPVAEAFF.